This TCR beta chain was profiled in a study of chemoradiotherapy in HPV16-positive cancers. Overall study context: Candidate HPV-specific T-cell clones and common TCR motifs came from functional assays in a couple of HPV16-positive patients.

Trimming took off 5 bases at V and 7 bases at J, with 9 bases between the two ends. The CDR3 has 12 amino acids. CDR1 is SGHNT, CDR2 YENEEA, per germline. Some clones are missing from TCRdb's copy, which holds only in-frame ones; the method was immunoSEQ multiplex PCR. There are about 17,000 clones in the sample; 90% to 95% occur only once, and about 14% lies in the top ten. The V call is TRBV11-3, the J call TRBJ2-1; no firm D call. This receptor was identified in a human donor with HPV-associated anogenital cancer. The sequencing here drew on blood, taken from a patient who underwent chemoradiotherapy. Written as DNA, the CDR3 is TGTGCCAGCAGCGACTGGGGTAATGAGCAGTTCTTC. Amino acid sequence: CASSDWGNEQFF. Full variable domain (outside the CDR3, taken from reference TRBV11-3 and TRBJ2-1): EAGVVQSPRYKIIEKKQPVAFWCNPISGHNTLYWYLQNLGQGPELLIRYENEEAVDDSQLPKDRFSAERLKGVDSTLKIQPAELGDSAVYLCASSDWGNEQFFGPGTRLTVL.